What follows are 23 T cell receptor beta chains derived from one specimen sequenced in a study of human T cells and chemical hapten exposure (TCRdb year 2021). The intended sense of this specimen's time point label: patch test 1, 2 weeks after DPC sensitization. The treatment or condition label of this sample denotes: therapeutic diphenylcyclopropenone sensitization with weekly scalp DPC. Receptor amplification or capture employed RACE. Sequencing used a NextSeq 500. TCRdb took the public reads, trimmed them with fastp at Q25, ran MiXCR for clone calling and kept in-frame beta chains. Duplicate CDR3 protein sequences are folded into a single record with the most common DNA and genes. The table for this sample lists approximately 100,000 distinct CDR3 sequences; 11% of them were counted only once. Around 3.5% of the sample is in the top ten clones. The material was whole blood, obtained in connection with sensitization to the hapten diphenylcyclopropenone (DPC). The receptors stem from a woman aged 40-49 years with alopecia areata. Some clones in this sample may be carry-over from other donors' samples.

The chain is built from TRBV10-3 and TRBJ2-5; D possibly corresponds to TRBD2 (7 bases). The CDR3 sequence is 17 residues long. Deletions cut 6 bases from V and 2 bases from J, with 22 bases between. Per the germline V gene, CDR1 is ENHRY and CDR2 is SYGVKD. CDR3 DNA: TGTGCCATCAGCCCCCACGGGGGGCCACGTGGACAAGAGACCCAGTACTTC. Translation gives CAISPHGGPRGQETQYF.

This clonotype occurred many times. The V call is TRBV12-3 or TRBV12-4, the J call TRBJ2-3, with 7 bases lining up with TRBD2. Germline trimming cut 6 bases from V and 3 bases from J; bases unmatched to any gene: 6. This CDR3 spans 14 amino acids. CDR3 sequence: CASRVGGGTDTQYF. CDR3 coding DNA: TGTGCCAGCAGGGTCGGCGGGGGAACAGATACGCAGTATTTT.

V gene TRBV7-9 combines with J gene TRBJ1-4; D is possibly TRBD1 (5 bases). Trimming pared 5 bases from V and 5 bases from J, leaving 21 bases between. The CDR3 runs 17 residues. Germline assignment: CDR1 SEHNR and CDR2 FQNEAQ (reference sequence). CDR3 coding DNA: TGTGCCAGCAGCCCGCTCCAGGGAGGGAAGGGGAATGAAAAACTGTTTTTT. Translated, it gives CASSPLQGGKGNEKLFF.

This clonotype was picked up a small number of times. This chain uses TRBV12-3 or TRBV12-4 with TRBJ2-6, with 9 bases lining up with TRBD2. The CDR3 covers 17 residues. With V trimmed by 5 bases and J by 0 bases, 5 bases remained unmatched. The CDR3 region is CASSPQRGDSGANVLTF. In DNA form, the CDR3 reads TGTGCCAGCAGTCCTCAGCGGGGGGACTCTGGGGCCAACGTCCTGACTTTC.

The rearrangement links TRBV28 to TRBJ2-1, with TRBD2 matching over 12 bases. V was pared by 5 bases and J by 7 bases, with 6 bases of the junction left unmatched. Per the germline V gene, CDR1 is MDHEN and CDR2 is SYDVKM. The CDR3 is made up of 15 amino acids. The CDR3 coding sequence is TGTGCCAGCAGTCTAGCGGGAGGGCCTGTAAATGAGCAGTTCTTC. Translating it yields CASSLAGGPVNEQFF.

This sequence joins TRBV18 and TRBJ2-1; 9 bases line up with TRBD1. The V gene end was trimmed by 0 bases and the J gene end by 4 bases; junction bases not matched to a gene: 1. Per germline, CDR1 KGHSH and CDR2 LQKENI. This CDR3 is built from 15 residues. CDR3 bases: TGTGCCAGCTCACCACCGGGACAGGGTTACAATGAGCAGTTCTTC. Protein product: CASSPPGQGYNEQFF.

The rearrangement joins TRBV6-2 or TRBV6-3 to TRBJ1-5, with D possibly matching TRBD1 (5 bases). The CDR3 runs 16 residues. Looked up from germline, CDR1 is MNHEY and CDR2 is SVGEGT. The V end lost 8 bases, the J end lost 9 bases, and 26 bases lay between the germline ends. In DNA, the CDR3 is TGTGCCAGCGACTCGCCAGTCGGGGTGGGGGTGAGGCCCCAGCATTTT. This encodes CASDSPVGVGVRPQHF.

This clonotype was seen at least ten times. This chain links TRBV18 with TRBJ2-1; D perhaps matches TRBD1 (6 bases). This CDR3 has 13 residues. Germline V gene lookup returns CDR1 KGHSH and CDR2 LQKENI. V gave up 2 bases and J gave up 5 bases, with 7 bases separating them. CDR3 loop: CASSPRQDNEQFF. For the CDR3, the DNA is TGTGCCAGCTCACCAAGACAGGACAATGAGCAGTTCTTC. Together with reference TRBV18 and TRBJ2-1, the CDR3 gives the full variable domain: NAGVMQNPRHLVRRRGQEARLRCSPMKGHSHVYWYRQLPEEGLKFMVYLQKENIIDESGMPKERFSAEFPKEGPSILRIQQVVRGDSAAYFCASSPRQDNEQFFGPGTRLTVL.

The chain couples TRBV28 to TRBJ2-5, with 12 bases aligning to TRBD2. Germline lookup yields CDR1 MDHEN and CDR2 SYDVKM. The CDR3 covers 14 residues. With V trimmed by 11 bases and J by 5 bases, 9 bases remained unmatched. The CDR3, as DNA: TGTGCCTCGCTAGCGGGAGGGCCCGTTGAGACCCAGTACTTC. Residues: CASLAGGPVETQYF.

This chain links TRBV30 with TRBJ2-7, with 11 bases aligning to TRBD2. CDR3 length: 15 residues. CDR1 is GTSNPN and CDR2 is SVGIG in the germline V gene (reference sequence). J was trimmed by 6 bases and V by 4 bases; bases with no gene match: 11. DNA for the CDR3: TGTGCCTGGATGGAGCTAGCGGGAGGATCGAGCGAGCAGTACTTC. As protein: CAWMELAGGSSEQYF. Using reference TRBV30 and TRBJ2-7 for the parts outside the CDR3, the full variable domain is SQTIHQWPATLVQPVGSPLSLECTVEGTSNPNLYWYRQAAGRGLQLLFYSVGIGQISSEVPQNLSASRPQDRQFILSSKKLLLSDSGFYLCAWMELAGGSSEQYFGPGTRLTVT.

This clonotype has just a few counts. The genes are TRBV28 and TRBJ2-7; D is perhaps TRBD1 (6 bases). V was trimmed by 3 bases and J by 5 bases, leaving 14 bases between them. Germline values: CDR1 MDHEN, CDR2 SYDVKM. The CDR3 covers 14 residues. The CDR3 sequence is CASSLFSGAHEQYF. The CDR3 coding sequence is TGTGCCAGCAGTTTGTTTTCAGGGGCTCACGAGCAGTACTTC. The entire variable domain, with the rest obtained from reference TRBV28 and TRBJ2-7, is as follows: DVKVTQSSRYLVKRTGEKVFLECVQDMDHENMFWYRQDPGLGLRLIYFSYDVKMKEKGDIPEGYSVSREKKERFSLILESASTNQTSMYLCASSLFSGAHEQYFGPGTRLTVT.

At least ten counts were recorded for this clonotype. The rearrangement links TRBV4-3 to TRBJ2-7, with D maybe TRBD1 (5 bases). The CDR3 is 16 amino acids. The V and J ends lost 0 bases and 4 bases respectively, with 16 bases between them. Germline V gene lookup returns CDR1 LGHNA and CDR2 YSLEER. The CDR3 DNA reads TGCGCCAGCAGCCAAGACCAGGGAACAGCCTTATACGAGCAGTACTTC. Residues: CASSQDQGTALYEQYF.

This clonotype has ten or more counts. This chain joins TRBV2 and TRBJ2-5; D is undetermined. Germline CDR1 SNHLY, CDR2 FYNNEI. The CDR3 consists of 14 residues. V lost 2 bases to trimming and J lost 2 bases, with 9 bases between them. CDR3 protein: CASSESVGQETQYF. The CDR3 DNA reads TGTGCCAGCAGTGAATCTGTTGGGCAAGAGACCCAGTACTTC.

This clonotype showed up just a few times. The V call is TRBV7-9, the J call TRBJ1-2, with 8 bases identical to TRBD1. There are 15 residues in the CDR3. Unmatched junction bases numbered 7, after V lost 5 bases and J lost 2 bases. Germline-derived CDR1 and CDR2 are SEHNR and FQNEAQ (reference sequence). CDR3 amino acids: CASSATGGVNYGYTF. The CDR3 DNA follows: TGTGCCAGCAGCGCCACAGGGGGTGTAAACTATGGCTACACCTTC.

This clonotype was recorded many times. The rearrangement links TRBV29-1 to TRBJ1-5; TRBD1 aligns across 9 bases. The CDR3 contains 15 residues. CDR1 and CDR2 from the germline V gene are SQVTM and ANQGSEA. V was pared by 6 bases and J by 6 bases, with 12 bases of the junction left unmatched. CDR3 DNA sequence: TGCAGCGTCGCTGACTCCCCGGGACAGGGTCAGCCCCAGCATTTT. It specifies CSVADSPGQGQPQHF.

This clonotype occurred many times. V usage is TRBV20-1 and J usage is TRBJ1-1; D unclear. With 5 bases removed from V and 6 bases from J, the gap between germline ends came to 16 bases. The CDR3 runs 13 residues. The germline gives CDR1 DFQATT, CDR2 SNEGSKA (reference sequence). CDR3 in amino acids: CSAPTHIGAEAFF. The CDR3 nucleotides are TGCAGTGCTCCCACCCACATTGGGGCTGAAGCTTTCTTT.

This clonotype was counted between two and nine times. V is TRBV12-3 or TRBV12-4 and J is TRBJ1-1, with 8 bases fitting TRBD1. V dropped 5 bases and J dropped 4; count of bases not matched to a gene: 12. The CDR3 is 16 residues long. CDR3 residues: CASSLGQVSRSTEAFF. As DNA, the CDR3 is TGTGCCAGCAGTCTGGGACAGGTCTCCAGGAGCACTGAAGCTTTCTTT.

This clonotype has only a few counts. V usage is TRBV12-3 or TRBV12-4 and J usage is TRBJ2-1, with TRBD2 identical over 10 bases. Losses at the gene ends were 5 bases for V and 6 bases for J; bases not matched to a gene: 7. This CDR3 region has 15 residues. The CDR3 region is CASSQAGGPSNEQFF. Here the CDR3 DNA reads TGTGCCAGCAGTCAAGCGGGAGGGCCGAGCAATGAGCAGTTCTTC.

This clonotype was seen many times. The junction does not match germline at one end; this may be a read error. This chain connects TRBV11-2 to TRBJ2-1, with TRBD2 identical over 9 bases. The germline CDR1 and CDR2 sequences are SGHAT and FQNNGV. The CDR3 contains 13 residues. CDR3 sequence (DNA): TGTGCCAGCAGTTTAGCGGGAGTCGATGAGCAGTTCTTC. Its protein is CASSLAGVDEQFF.

This clonotype showed up just a few times. The chain uses TRBV5-1 and TRBJ2-1; tentative D call: TRBD2 (5 bases). This CDR3 has 15 amino acids. CDR1 SGHRS and CDR2 YFSETQ come from the germline V gene. Trimming cost V 0 bases and J 7 bases, with 14 bases left between them. In DNA form, the CDR3 reads TGCGCCAGCAGCTTGGTGGCTAGCCGGATTAATGAGCAGTTCTTC. Protein: CASSLVASRINEQFF.

This clonotype was recorded at least ten times. The V gene is TRBV28, the J gene TRBJ2-7; 8 positions agree with TRBD2. The CDR3 has 13 residues. V was pared by 7 bases and J by 4 bases, with 6 bases of the junction left unmatched. Germline V gene data show CDR1 as MDHEN and CDR2 as SYDVKM. The DNA for the CDR3 is TGTGCCAGCAAGAGTAGCGGGATTTACGAGCAGTACTTC. Its protein product is CASKSSGIYEQYF.

This clonotype was counted at least ten times. The chain has TRBV6-5 and TRBJ1-5; 7 bases align to TRBD1. The germline gives CDR1 MNHEY, CDR2 SVGAGI. The length of the CDR3 is 12 residues. V lost 6 bases, J lost 5 bases, and 1 base stayed unmatched. CDR3 sequence reads: CASSDRDQPQHF. The DNA of the CDR3 is TGTGCCAGCAGCGACAGGGATCAGCCCCAGCATTTT.

This clonotype was seen ten or more times. The V call is TRBV5-1, the J call TRBJ2-1, with D hard to call. Trimming left V 0 bases short and J 4 bases short, with 8 bases between. Germline CDR1 reads SGHRS; CDR2 reads YFSETQ. The CDR3 is 14 amino acids. The DNA for the CDR3 is TGCGCCAGCAGCTTGGTGTCAGTTTACAATGAGCAGTTCTTC. Its protein product is CASSLVSVYNEQFF.